This T cell receptor beta chain was obtained from a study of cytomegalovirus exposure and HLA in healthy donors. This clone was observed a few times. The antigen remains undetermined. Primers: 60 Vbeta forward and 13 Jbeta reverse. TCRdb's copy holds only in-frame clones and misses some; the assay was immunoSEQ multiplex PCR. The data contain 70,000 to 100,000 clones, more than 70% of them singletons. Trimming pared 8 bases from V and 0 bases from J, leaving 14 bases between. Germline assignment: CDR1 SNHLY and CDR2 FYNNEI. CDR3 length equals 15 residues. Findings and limits, study-wide: A further, later analysis showed that HLA-associated TCR beta chains (compared with equally common others) were more clonally expanded.

This sequence joins TRBV2 and TRBJ2-4; D remains unclear. The receptor was isolated from a young man in good health and CMV-seronegative. The specimen sequenced was PBMCs. Written as DNA, the CDR3 is TGTGCCAGCTCACATGAAATTCTAGCCAAAAACATTCAGTACTTC. This codes for CASSHEILAKNIQYF.